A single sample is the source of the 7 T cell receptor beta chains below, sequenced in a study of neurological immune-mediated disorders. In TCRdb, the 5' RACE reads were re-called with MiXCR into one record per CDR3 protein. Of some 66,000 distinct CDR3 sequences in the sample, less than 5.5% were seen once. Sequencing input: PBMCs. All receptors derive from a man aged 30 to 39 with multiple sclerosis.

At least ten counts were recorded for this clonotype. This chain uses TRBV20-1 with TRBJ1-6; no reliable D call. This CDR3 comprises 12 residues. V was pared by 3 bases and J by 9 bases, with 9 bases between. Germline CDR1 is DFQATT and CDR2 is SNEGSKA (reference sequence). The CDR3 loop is CSARGSSSPLHF. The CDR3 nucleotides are TGCAGTGCTAGGGGGTCCTCTTCACCCCTCCACTTT.

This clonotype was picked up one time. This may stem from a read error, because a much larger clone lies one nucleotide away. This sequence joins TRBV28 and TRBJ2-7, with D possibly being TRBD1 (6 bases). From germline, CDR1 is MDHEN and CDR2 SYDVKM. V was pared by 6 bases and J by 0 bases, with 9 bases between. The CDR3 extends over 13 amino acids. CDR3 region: CASRGQTSYEQYF. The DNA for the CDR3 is TGTGCCAGCAGAGGACAGACCTCCTACGAGCAGTACTTC. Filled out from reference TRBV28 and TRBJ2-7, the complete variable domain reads DVKVTQSSRYLVKRTGEKVFLECVQDMDHENMFWYRQDPGLGLRLIYFSYDVKMKEKGDIPEGYSVSREKKERFSLILESASTNQTSMYLCASRGQTSYEQYFGPGTRLTVT.

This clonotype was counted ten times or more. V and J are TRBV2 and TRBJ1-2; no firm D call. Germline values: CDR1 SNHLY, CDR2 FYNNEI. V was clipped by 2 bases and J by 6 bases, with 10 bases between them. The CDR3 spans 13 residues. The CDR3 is CASSERETHGYTF. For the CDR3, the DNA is TGTGCCAGCAGTGAACGGGAGACCCATGGCTACACCTTC.

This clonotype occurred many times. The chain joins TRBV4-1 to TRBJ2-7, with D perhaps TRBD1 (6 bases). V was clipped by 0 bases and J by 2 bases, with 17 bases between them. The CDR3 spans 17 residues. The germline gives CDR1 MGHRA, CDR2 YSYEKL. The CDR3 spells CASSQDEQGLITYEQYF. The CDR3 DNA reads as TGCGCCAGCAGCCAAGACGAACAGGGATTAATCACCTACGAGCAGTACTTC.

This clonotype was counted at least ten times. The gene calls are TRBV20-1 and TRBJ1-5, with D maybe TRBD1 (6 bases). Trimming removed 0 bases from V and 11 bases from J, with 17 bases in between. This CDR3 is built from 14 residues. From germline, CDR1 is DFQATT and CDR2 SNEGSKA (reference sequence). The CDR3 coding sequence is TGCAGTGCTAGAGATCGGGGGCGCCAAGGGGCCCAGCATTTT. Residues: CSARDRGRQGAQHF.

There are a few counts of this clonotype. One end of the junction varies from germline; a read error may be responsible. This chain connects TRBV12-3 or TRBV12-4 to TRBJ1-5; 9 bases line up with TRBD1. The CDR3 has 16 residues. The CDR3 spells CASSLKGRDRVRPQNF. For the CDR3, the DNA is TGTGCCAGCAGTTTAAAGGGAAGGGACAGGGTTCGGCCCCAGAATTTT.

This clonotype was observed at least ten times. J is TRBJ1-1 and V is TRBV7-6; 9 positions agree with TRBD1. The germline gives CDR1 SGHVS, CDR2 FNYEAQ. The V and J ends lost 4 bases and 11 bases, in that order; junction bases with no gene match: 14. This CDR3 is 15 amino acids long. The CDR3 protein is CASSSAGQGFSRAFF. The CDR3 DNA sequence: TGTGCCAGCAGCTCGGCTGGACAGGGGTTTTCACGGGCTTTCTTT.